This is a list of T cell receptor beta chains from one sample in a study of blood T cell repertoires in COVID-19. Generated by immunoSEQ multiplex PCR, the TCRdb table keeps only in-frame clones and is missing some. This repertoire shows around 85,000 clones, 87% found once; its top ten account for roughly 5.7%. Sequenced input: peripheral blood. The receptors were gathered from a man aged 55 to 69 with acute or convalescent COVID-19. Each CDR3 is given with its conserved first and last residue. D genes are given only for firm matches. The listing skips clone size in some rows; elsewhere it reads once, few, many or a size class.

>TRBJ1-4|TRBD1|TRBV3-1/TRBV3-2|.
TGTGCCAGCAGCCAAGACCCGGGACAGGAAAAATTTAATGAAAAACTGTTTTTT
CASSQDPGQEKFNEKLFF
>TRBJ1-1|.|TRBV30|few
TGTGCCTGCCCTGTAAATGACATTATGAACACTGAAGCTTTCTTT
CACPVNDIMNTEAFF
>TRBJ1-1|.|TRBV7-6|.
TGTGCCAGCAGCCGACAGTCGAACACTGAAGCTTTCTTT
CASSRQSNTEAFF
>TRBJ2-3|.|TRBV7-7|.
TGTGCTAGCAGCCCCGGTCTCTCCGCAGATACGCAGTATTTT
CASSPGLSADTQYF
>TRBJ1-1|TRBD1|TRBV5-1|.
TGCGCCAGCAGCCCCCAGGGGGGAGCTGAAGCTTTCTTT
CASSPQGGAEAFF
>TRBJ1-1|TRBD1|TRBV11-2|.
TGTGCCAGCAGCTTAGATTACCGACAGGGGCCGGGCACTGAAGCTTTCTTT
CASSLDYRQGPGTEAFF
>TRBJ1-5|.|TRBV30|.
TGTGGGGCCAGCCAAACTTATAGCAATCAGCCCCAGCATTTT
CGASQTYSNQPQHF
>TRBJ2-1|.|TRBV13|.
TGTGCCTCCTGTCAGGGGCCCCACAATGAGCAGTTCTTC
CASCQGPHNEQFF
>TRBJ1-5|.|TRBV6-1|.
TGTGCCAGCAGTGAAGCGGGACACCAATTCAGCAATCAGCCCCAGCATTTT
CASSEAGHQFSNQPQHF
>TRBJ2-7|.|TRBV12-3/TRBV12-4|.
TGTGCCAGCAGTTTTGGCGGGGAGCAGTACTTC
CASSFGGEQYF
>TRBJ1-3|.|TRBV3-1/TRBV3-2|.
TGTGCCAGCAGCCAAGTTACAGGGTACTCTGGAAACACCATATATTTT
CASSQVTGYSGNTIYF
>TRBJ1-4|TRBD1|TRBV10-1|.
TGCGCCAGCAGTGAATTTGGGACAGAAGGAAAACTGTTTTTT
CASSEFGTEGKLFF
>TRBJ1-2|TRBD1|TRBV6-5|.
TGTGCCAGCAGTTACTCTGGACAGGGAGGATACGGCTACACCTTC
CASSYSGQGGYGYTF
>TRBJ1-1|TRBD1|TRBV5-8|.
TGTGCCAGCAGCTTCTCCCGATACAGGGGACTGAACACTGAAGCTTTCTTT
CASSFSRYRGLNTEAFF
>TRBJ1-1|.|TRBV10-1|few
TGCGCCAGCAGTGAGTGGAGCAACACTGAAGCTTTCTTT
CASSEWSNTEAFF
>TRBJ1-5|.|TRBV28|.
TGTGCCAGCAGTAACCGACAGATTAGCAATCAGCCCCAGCATTTT
CASSNRQISNQPQHF
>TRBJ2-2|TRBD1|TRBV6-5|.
TGTGCCAGCAGCAGTGGACAGGGTTCCCCCGGGGAGCTGTTTTTT
CASSSGQGSPGELFF
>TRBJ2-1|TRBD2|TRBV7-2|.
TGTGCCAGCAGCTTAGCGCGGCGGGGGGGCCATGAGCAGTTCTTC
CASSLARRGGHEQFF
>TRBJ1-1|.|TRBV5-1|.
TGCGCCAGCAGCTTGGGCGGGAGTCAGGGCACTGAAGCTTTCTTT
CASSLGGSQGTEAFF
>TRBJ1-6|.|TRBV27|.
TGTGCCAGCAGTTTATCCCCTATTTCACCCCTCCACTTT
CASSLSPISPLHF
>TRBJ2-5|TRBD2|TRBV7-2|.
TGTGCCAGCAGCTTAGTGCGGGGGATCCAAGAGACCCAGTACTTC
CASSLVRGIQETQYF
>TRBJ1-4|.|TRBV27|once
TGTGCCAGCAGTTTGGAGGAGGGAGAAAAACTGTTTTTT
CASSLEEGEKLFF
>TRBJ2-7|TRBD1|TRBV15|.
TGTGCCACCAGCAGGGACAGGGCGAACTCCTACGAGCAGTACTTC
CATSRDRANSYEQYF
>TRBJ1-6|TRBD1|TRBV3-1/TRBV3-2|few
TGTGCCAGCAGCCTCGAGGGGATCTACGGGACAGAGAATAATTCACCCCTCCACTTT
CASSLEGIYGTENNSPLHF
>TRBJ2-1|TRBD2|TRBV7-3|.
TGTGCCAGCAGCCTAGAGGGGACTAGCGGGGGCCCATCCTACAATGAGCAGTTCTTC
CASSLEGTSGGPSYNEQFF
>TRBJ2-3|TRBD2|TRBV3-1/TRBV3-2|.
TGTGCCAGCAGCCGCCGTTATCTAGCGGGGATCACAGATACGCAGTATTTT
CASSRRYLAGITDTQYF
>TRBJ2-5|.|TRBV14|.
TGTGCCAGCAGCCATGGGGGCAACCAAGAGACCCAGTACTTC
CASSHGGNQETQYF
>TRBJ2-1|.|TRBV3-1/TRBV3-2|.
TGTGCCAGCAGCCTTGGAGGTATTGGGTACAATGAGCAGTTCTTC
CASSLGGIGYNEQFF
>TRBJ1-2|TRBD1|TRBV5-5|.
TGTGCCAGCAGCAATTGGGACAGTCAAGGTGGCTACACCTTC
CASSNWDSQGGYTF
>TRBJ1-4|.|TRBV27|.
TGTGCCAGCAGAAGGGGATTCGGTGAAAAACTGTTTTTT
CASRRGFGEKLFF
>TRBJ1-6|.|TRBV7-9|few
TGTGCCAGCAGCTTATCTCTATCTCAGGGATCACCCCTCCACTTT
CASSLSLSQGSPLHF
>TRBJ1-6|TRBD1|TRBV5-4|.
TGTGCCAGCAGCTTGGACAGGGGGAAATCACCCCTCCACTTT
CASSLDRGKSPLHF
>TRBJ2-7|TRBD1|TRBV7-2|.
TGTGCCAGCAGCTTAACGACAGGGAGAATTTACGAGCAGTACTTC
CASSLTTGRIYEQYF
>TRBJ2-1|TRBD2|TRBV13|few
TGTGCCAGCAGCCAACAGGAAAACCGGGACTACCAGTTGCATGAGCAGTTCTTC
CASSQQENRDYQLHEQFF
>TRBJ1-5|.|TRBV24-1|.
TGTGCCACCAGGCGAGGGGGTCAGCCCCAGCATTTT
CATRRGGQPQHF
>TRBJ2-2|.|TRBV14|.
TGTGCCAGCAGGACCGGACAGCTGAACACCGGGGAGCTGTTTTTT
CASRTGQLNTGELFF
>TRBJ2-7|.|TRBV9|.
TGTGCCAGCAGCAGCCGCGCAGGAAACTCCTACGAGCAGTACTTC
CASSSRAGNSYEQYF
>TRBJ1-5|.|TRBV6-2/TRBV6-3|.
TGTGCCAGCAGCTTGACAGAGTATAGCAATCAGCCCCAGCATTTT
CASSLTEYSNQPQHF
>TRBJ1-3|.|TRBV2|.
TGTGCCAGCAGTGTACAGGGAAACACCATATATTTT
CASSVQGNTIYF
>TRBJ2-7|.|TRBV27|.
TGTGCCAGCAGTTTATGGGGAGAGAGACCCTACGAGCAGTACTTC
CASSLWGERPYEQYF
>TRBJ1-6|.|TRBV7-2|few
TGTGCCAGCACGGCCGGACAACAAGGGAATTCACCCCTCCACTTT
CASTAGQQGNSPLHF